The clone carrying this TCR beta chain was counted between two and nine times. One junction end does not reproduce the germline sequence, and a read error may be involved. The data derive from a study of T cells in Graves' hyperthyroidism and ophthalmopathy. Germline lookup yields CDR1 SGHRS and CDR2 YFSETQ. The CDR3 has 15 amino acids. Using RNA transcripts as the source, TCR beta CDR3 regions were amplified. The TCR CDR3 was amplified in a first-round RT-PCR using the HTBI primer set. TCRdb reprocessed the multiplex PCR reads with MiXCR, giving one entry per CDR3 protein. The sample comprises 500,000 to 800,000 distinct CDR3 sequences, over 40% of which are singletons, and less than 9% rests with the top ten.

The gene calls are TRBV5-1 and TRBJ1-5; 9 nucleotides match TRBD1. The sequenced material came from peripheral blood or thyroid tissue (not recorded which). The TCR comes from an adult man with Graves' disease, either hyperthyroidism or ophthalmopathy (not recorded which). The CDR3 nucleotides read TGTGCCAGCAGCTTTAAGGACAGGGGCGGTCAGCCCCAGCATTTT. Amino acid sequence: CASSFKDRGGQPQHF.